Listed below are T cell receptor beta chains from one sample, sequenced in a study of shared clonotypes between healthy human individuals. Data came from immunoSEQ multiplex PCR; TCRdb stores just in-frame clones and leaves some out. Found here are about 1 million clones, around four fifths of them singletons; the top ten hold approximately 1.5%. Sequences were obtained from memory CD4+ T cells sorted from blood. Receptors originate from a man younger than 30 in good health. CDR3s include the opening cysteine and the closing phenylalanine or tryptophan. Each record gives: clone size, J gene, V gene, D gene, CDR3 protein, CDR3 DNA. A D gene is named only where the DNA matches it firmly. For some rows the clone size is stated as once, few or many, or as a class when expanded; others skip it.

abundance: -; j_gene: TRBJ2-1; v_gene: TRBV6-1; d_gene: TRBD2; CDR3aa: CASSEGTGTRVNEQFF; CDR3nt: TGTGCCAGCAGTGAGGGGACCGGGACTAGGGTCAATGAGCAGTTCTTC
abundance: -; j_gene: TRBJ2-5; v_gene: TRBV18; d_gene: -; CDR3aa: CASSPPGHPETQYF; CDR3nt: TGTGCCAGCTCACCGCCGGGCCACCCGGAGACCCAGTACTTC
abundance: -; j_gene: TRBJ2-3; v_gene: TRBV19; d_gene: TRBD2; CDR3aa: CASSIGAGVSTDTQYF; CDR3nt: TGTGCCAGTAGTATCGGAGCGGGAGTTAGCACAGATACGCAGTATTTT
abundance: once; j_gene: TRBJ1-3; v_gene: TRBV6-6; d_gene: -; CDR3aa: CASTFGASGNTIYF; CDR3nt: TGTGCCAGCACCTTCGGTGCCTCTGGAAACACCATATATTTT
abundance: -; j_gene: TRBJ2-1; v_gene: TRBV5-6; d_gene: TRBD2; CDR3aa: CASCRGTRHYNEQFF; CDR3nt: TGTGCCAGCTGCCGGGGGACTAGACACTACAATGAGCAGTTCTTC
abundance: once; j_gene: TRBJ1-5; v_gene: TRBV7-2; d_gene: -; CDR3aa: CASSSLSGVGDQPQHF; CDR3nt: TGTGCCAGCAGCTCGCTTAGCGGGGTCGGCGATCAGCCCCAGCATTTT
abundance: -; j_gene: TRBJ1-2; v_gene: TRBV11-2; d_gene: -; CDR3aa: CASSLVLGQGGYTF; CDR3nt: TGTGCCAGCAGCTTAGTTCTGGGGCAGGGTGGCTACACCTTC
abundance: -; j_gene: TRBJ2-1; v_gene: TRBV6-5; d_gene: -; CDR3aa: CASSYDSGTNEQFF; CDR3nt: TGTGCCAGCAGTTACGATTCGGGTACCAATGAGCAGTTCTTC
abundance: -; j_gene: TRBJ2-1; v_gene: TRBV28; d_gene: TRBD2; CDR3aa: CASSTPGLAYYNEQFF; CDR3nt: TGTGCCAGCAGCACACCCGGACTAGCGTACTACAATGAGCAGTTCTTC
abundance: -; j_gene: TRBJ2-1; v_gene: TRBV15; d_gene: -; CDR3aa: CATRGLTENYNEQFF; CDR3nt: TGTGCCACCCGCGGACTAACCGAGAACTACAATGAGCAGTTCTTC
abundance: -; j_gene: TRBJ1-1; v_gene: TRBV18; d_gene: -; CDR3aa: CASSPPTGVQGIDAFF; CDR3nt: TGTGCCAGCTCACCTCCGACAGGCGTGCAGGGGATAGATGCTTTCTTT
abundance: -; j_gene: TRBJ2-1; v_gene: TRBV9; d_gene: TRBD2; CDR3aa: CASSVAGGGLKEQFF; CDR3nt: TGTGCCAGCAGCGTAGCGGGAGGGGGTCTCAAGGAGCAGTTCTTC
abundance: -; j_gene: TRBJ1-2; v_gene: TRBV6-1; d_gene: TRBD1; CDR3aa: CASSIQGSGRVGYTF; CDR3nt: TGTGCCAGCAGCATACAGGGGTCTGGGAGGGTTGGCTACACCTTC
abundance: -; j_gene: TRBJ2-1; v_gene: TRBV7-9; d_gene: TRBD2; CDR3aa: CASSIGTSFHEQFF; CDR3nt: TGTGCCAGCAGCATAGGGACTAGCTTCCATGAGCAGTTCTTC
abundance: -; j_gene: TRBJ1-2; v_gene: TRBV19; d_gene: -; CDR3aa: CASSIGGEANYGYTF; CDR3nt: TGTGCCAGTAGTATAGGGGGAGAAGCTAACTATGGCTACACCTTC
abundance: -; j_gene: TRBJ2-7; v_gene: TRBV6-1; d_gene: TRBD1; CDR3aa: CASSEGTGWVGEQYF; CDR3nt: TGTGCCAGCAGTGAAGGGACAGGGTGGGTGGGCGAGCAGTACTTC
abundance: once; j_gene: TRBJ1-1; v_gene: TRBV5-6; d_gene: -; CDR3aa: CASSYMTWQGDTEAFF; CDR3nt: TGTGCCAGCAGCTATATGACCTGGCAGGGTGACACTGAAGCTTTCTTT
abundance: -; j_gene: TRBJ2-3; v_gene: TRBV30; d_gene: TRBD2; CDR3aa: CAWSEGLATTDTQYF; CDR3nt: TGTGCCTGGAGTGAGGGACTAGCGACCACAGATACGCAGTATTTT